Detailed here is one T cell receptor (beta chain). Antigen specificity is unknown. This sample is drawn from a study of OX40 agonist ivuxolimab in advanced cancers. The overall study: Dose-escalation cases comprised hepatocellular carcinoma, melanoma, renal cell or head and neck cancer.

Method: immunoSEQ multiplex PCR; TCRdb's copy keeps in-frame clones and lacks some. The table shows 33,000 or so clones, with 78% occurring only once. Broader study findings: Part of the nonresponder group also had normalized T-cell clonal expansion that was low. CD4+ and CD8+ blood T cells expanded clonally by week 6 at 0.1 to 3.0 mg/kg.

The source is an adult with an advanced solid tumor such as melanoma, head and neck, liver or kidney cancer. Sample: CD4+ or CD8+ T cells sorted from blood, taken in a trial of the OX40 agonist ivuxolimab.

For the CDR3, the DNA is TGCGCCAGCAGCCTAGGATCGAGCTCTGGAAACACCATATATTTT. As protein: CASSLGSSSGNTIYF. The chain carries TRBV5-1 and TRBJ1-3; no firm D call. This CDR3 has 15 residues. Germline CDR1 SGHRS, CDR2 YFSETQ. The V end lost 4 bases, the J end lost 0 bases, and 11 bases lay between the germline ends.